This T cell receptor beta chain was sequenced for a study of blood T cell repertoires in COVID-19. Study information: Researchers got acute and convalescent COVID-19 samples from the United States, Italy and Spain. PBMCs, B-cell-depleted T cells, or T cells were the source of the cDNA or gDNA that made up the material.

V lost 7 bases and J 6 bases, leaving 15 bases between the germline ends. Germline V gene sequence: CDR1 SNHLY, CDR2 FYNNEI. The CDR3 covers 13 residues. In the source study's methods: Reference gene primer amplification gave estimated nucleated cell counts. Clones were sequenced by immunoSEQ multiplex PCR, and TCRdb holds only the in-frame ones, with some missing. V, J and clone size were drawn from that table, and D and trimming were deduced from the DNA. Here the sample spans more than 140,000 clones, 75% to 85% being singletons. The clonotype comes from a woman between 50 and 59 years old in a cohort sampled during active or convalescent COVID-19. The chain couples TRBV2 to TRBJ1-2; perhaps TRBD1 as D (5 bases). Sequencing was performed on peripheral blood. The CDR3 loop is CASTPNARDGYTF. The CDR3 DNA sequence: TGTGCCAGCACTCCCAACGCCAGGGATGGCTACACCTTC.